The 20 T cell receptor beta chains presented below share a single source sample, sequenced in a study of blood T cell repertoires in COVID-19. Clones were read by immunoSEQ multiplex PCR, and TCRdb kept only the in-frame ones, dropping some. The sample carries about 400,000 clones, 75% to 90% recorded once. Sequenced sample: peripheral blood. The receptors stem from a woman aged 55 to 70 with COVID-19, enrolled during active disease.

Only a few counts were recorded for this clone. V gene TRBV27 combines with J gene TRBJ1-3, with D uncertain. Germline assignment: CDR1 MNHEY and CDR2 SMNVEV (reference sequence). CDR3 length: 15 amino acids. V was clipped by 7 bases and J by 0 bases, with 13 bases between them. The CDR3 here is CASKYEPHSGNTIYF. The CDR3 DNA reads as TGTGCCAGCAAGTACGAACCACACTCTGGAAACACCATATATTTT.

This chain joins TRBV7-8 and TRBJ2-2, with 7 positions matching TRBD2. V lost 2 bases to trimming and J lost 4 bases; unmatched junction nucleotides: 4. The CDR3 totals 15 residues. Germline lookup yields CDR1 SGHVS and CDR2 FQNEAQ. CDR3 bases: TGTGCCAGCAGCTTACAGCGGGGACTCACCGGGGAGCTGTTTTTT. Translation: CASSLQRGLTGELFF.

J is TRBJ1-1 and V is TRBV3-1 (or the pseudogene TRBV3-2), with a weak D call TRBD1 (6 bases). Deletions cut 4 bases from V and 5 bases from J, with 11 bases between. CDR3 size: 13 residues. Germline CDR1 LGHDT, CDR2 YNNKEL (reference sequence). The CDR3 sequence: CASSPQGRTEAFF. DNA for the CDR3: TGTGCCAGCAGCCCACAGGGAAGGACTGAAGCTTTCTTT.

This clone has more than one count but fewer than ten. Other DNA sequences in the same sample also yield this CDR3. The V and J genes are TRBV6-2 or TRBV6-3 and TRBJ1-2; D unresolved. The CDR3 spans 13 residues. The germline V and J ends were trimmed by 3 bases and 4 bases, with 9 bases remaining between them. Germline V gene lookup returns CDR1 MNHEY and CDR2 SVGEGT. Written as DNA, the CDR3 is TGTGCCAGCAGTTATGAGGGTACCTATGGCTACACCTTC. Protein product: CASSYEGTYGYTF.

The CDR3 DNA sequence: TGCGCCAGCAGCCCGGGACAGGGAAATGAAAAACTGTTTTTT. The encoded protein is CASSPGQGNEKLFF. The chain is built from TRBV5-1 and TRBJ1-4; 9 bases align to TRBD1. Looked up from germline, CDR1 is SGHRS and CDR2 is YFSETQ. There are 14 residues in the CDR3. The junction had 3 bases not matched to a gene; V was cut back by 4 bases and J by 5 bases.

This clone showed up just once. This same CDR3 is encoded by further DNA sequences in the sample. V and J are TRBV18 and TRBJ2-5; a weak D match, TRBD1 (5 bases). The V end was cut by 3 bases, the J end by 2 bases, with 7 bases between. The CDR3 is made up of 13 amino acids. The germline V gene encodes CDR1 KGHSH and CDR2 LQKENI. CDR3 in DNA: TGTGCCAGCTCACCTAGGGGACAAGAGACCCAGTACTTC. Translated: CASSPRGQETQYF.

The chain uses TRBV10-3 and TRBJ2-3, with TRBD2 matching 8 bases. The CDR3 runs 16 residues. Per germline, CDR1 ENHRY and CDR2 SYGVKD. V lost 3 bases, J lost 3 bases, and 8 bases stayed unmatched. CDR3 coding DNA: TGTGCCATCAGTGACTCTGAGGCGGGGGGTACAGATACGCAGTATTTT. Amino acid sequence: CAISDSEAGGTDTQYF.

The V and J genes are TRBV12-3 or TRBV12-4 and TRBJ2-7, with TRBD1 matching over 9 bases. With 4 bases clipped from V and 5 bases from J, the junction kept 3 bases outside the gene matches. This CDR3 comprises 13 residues. The CDR3 loop reads CASSWTGVDEQYF. Here the CDR3 DNA reads TGTGCCAGCAGTTGGACAGGGGTGGACGAGCAGTACTTC.

The chain carries TRBV30 and TRBJ2-5; D ambiguous. In germline, CDR1 is GTSNPN, CDR2 SVGIG (reference sequence). Trimming cost V 2 bases and J 5 bases, with 15 bases left between them. The CDR3 runs to 14 residues. CDR3 sequence: CAWSPGRYVETQYF. Here the CDR3 DNA reads TGTGCCTGGAGTCCGGGTCGCTACGTGGAGACCCAGTACTTC.

The CDR3 region is CASSLALLNTEAFF. CDR3 coding DNA: TGTGCCAGCTCACTAGCCTTGCTGAACACTGAAGCTTTCTTT. The chain has TRBV18 and TRBJ1-1; D is unresolved. V lost 4 bases, J lost 0 bases, and 9 bases lay in between. There are 14 residues in the CDR3. Germline values: CDR1 KGHSH, CDR2 LQKENI.

This sequence joins TRBV6-2 or TRBV6-3 and TRBJ2-7; D is possibly TRBD1 (6 bases). The germline V gene encodes CDR1 MNHEY and CDR2 SVGEGT. V was pared by 2 bases and J by 3 bases, with 11 bases between. The CDR3 covers 14 residues. CDR3 coding DNA: TGTGCCAGCAGTTACAGCAGGGGATTCTACGAGCAGTACTTC. It is translated as CASSYSRGFYEQYF.

This clone was observed once. The V and J genes are TRBV27 and TRBJ2-5; 10 nucleotides align to TRBD2. From germline, CDR1 is MNHEY and CDR2 SMNVEV (reference sequence). This CDR3 has 16 amino acids. V lost 7 bases and J lost 1; bases outside the gene matches: 9. CDR3 sequence (DNA): TGTGCCAGCACTAACATCGGGACTAGCGCCCAAGAGACCCAGTACTTC. It codes for CASTNIGTSAQETQYF.

The V call is TRBV5-1, the J call TRBJ2-1, with 7 nucleotides matching TRBD2. After removal of 1 base from V and 1 base from J, the junction contained 5 bases not matched to a gene. Germline V CDR1 and CDR2: SGHRS, YFSETQ. CDR3 length: 16 residues. DNA of the CDR3: TGCGCCAGCAGCTTGCTTCCCGGGGGGTCCTACAATGAGCAGTTCTTC. Translated: CASSLLPGGSYNEQFF.

The V gene is TRBV11-3, the J gene TRBJ2-1; TRBD2 aligns across 7 bases. Trimming took 5 bases from V and 4 from J; bases not matched to a gene: 8. Germline V gene sequence: CDR1 SGHNT, CDR2 YENEEA. This CDR3 is 15 amino acids long. The CDR3 nucleotides read TGTGCCAGCAGCCGTATTGGGGGGGAATACAATGAGCAGTTCTTC. Translated: CASSRIGGEYNEQFF.

V and J are TRBV15 and TRBJ2-1; 10 positions agree with TRBD2. The V gene end was trimmed by 7 bases and the J gene end by 5 bases; junction bases not matched to a gene: 11. CDR1 LNHNV and CDR2 YYDKDF come from the germline V gene (reference sequence). CDR3 length: 16 residues. In DNA form, the CDR3 reads TGTGCCACCACAGTCGTCGGGACTAGCGTTAACAATGAGCAGTTCTTC. This sequence encodes CATTVVGTSVNNEQFF.

As concerns this clone: Other DNA sequences within the sample encode an identical CDR3. This chain connects TRBV9 to TRBJ2-5; 7 nucleotides align to TRBD2. This CDR3 spans 14 amino acids. The V segment lost 2 bases and the J segment 5 bases; nucleotides outside the gene matches: 6. The V gene's germline CDR1 is SGDLS and CDR2 YYNGEE. CDR3 sequence reads: CASSVAGRGETQYF. The CDR3 DNA reads TGTGCCAGCAGCGTTGCGGGGAGGGGTGAGACCCAGTACTTC.

The V call is TRBV18, the J call TRBJ2-7, with 11 positions matching TRBD1. Germline CDR1 and CDR2: KGHSH and LQKENI. With V trimmed by 4 bases and J by 3 bases, 5 bases remained unmatched. The CDR3 sequence is 15 residues long. CDR3: CASSLGTGGNYEQYF. CDR3 bases: TGTGCCAGCTCACTCGGGACAGGGGGGAACTACGAGCAGTACTTC.

The chain joins TRBV6-1 to TRBJ1-2, with D tentatively TRBD1 (6 bases). The length of the CDR3 is 15 residues. Germline V gene sequence: CDR1 MNHNS, CDR2 SASEGT. V lost 3 bases and J 0 bases, leaving 11 bases between the germline ends. In DNA, the CDR3 is TGTGCCAGCAGTGATCGCGACAGGTCTAACTATGGCTACACCTTC. Its protein is CASSDRDRSNYGYTF.

V and J are TRBV11-2 and TRBJ2-2; possible D gene TRBD2, 7 bases. Trimming pared 5 bases from V and 4 bases from J, leaving 17 bases between. In germline, CDR1 is SGHAT, CDR2 FQNNGV. The CDR3 totals 16 residues. CDR3: CASSPEWGGATGELFF. CDR3 in DNA: TGTGCCAGCAGCCCGGAATGGGGGGGGGCCACCGGGGAGCTGTTTTTT.

The rearrangement links TRBV6-2 or TRBV6-3 to TRBJ2-1; D remains ambiguous. Germline CDR1 and CDR2: MNHEY and SVGEGT. This CDR3 is built from 15 residues. V lost 5 bases and J lost 2, with 13 bases in between. The CDR3 bases are TGTGCCAGCAGTGCCTACGGAGTAGCCTACAATGAGCAGTTCTTC. Its protein product is CASSAYGVAYNEQFF.